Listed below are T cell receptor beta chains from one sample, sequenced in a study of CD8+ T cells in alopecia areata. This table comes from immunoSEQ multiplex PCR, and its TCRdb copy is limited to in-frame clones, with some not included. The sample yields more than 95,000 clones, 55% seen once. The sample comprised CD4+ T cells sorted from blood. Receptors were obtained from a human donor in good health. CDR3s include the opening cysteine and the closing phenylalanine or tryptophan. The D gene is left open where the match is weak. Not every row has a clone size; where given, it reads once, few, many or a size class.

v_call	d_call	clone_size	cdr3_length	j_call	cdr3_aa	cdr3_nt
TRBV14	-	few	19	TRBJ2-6	CASSQEPRTVVSGANVLTF	TGTGCCAGCAGCCAAGAACCCCGGACAGTAGTCTCTGGGGCCAACGTCCTGACTTTC
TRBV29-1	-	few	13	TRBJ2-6	CSVPDAGANVLTF	TGCAGCGTTCCTGACGCGGGGGCCAACGTCCTGACTTTC
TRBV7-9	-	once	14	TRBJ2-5	CASSSTPPRETQYF	TGTGCCAGCAGCTCGACTCCCCCTCGGGAGACCCAGTACTTC
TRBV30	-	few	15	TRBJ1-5	CAWSLPGGAGQPQHF	TGTGCCTGGAGTCTCCCCGGGGGGGCAGGTCAGCCCCAGCATTTT
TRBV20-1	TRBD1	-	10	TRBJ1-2	CSAHGQGYTF	TGCAGTGCTCATGGACAGGGGTACACCTTC
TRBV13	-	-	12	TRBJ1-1	CASSSFGTEAFF	TGTGCCAGCAGCTCGTTCGGCACTGAAGCTTTCTTT
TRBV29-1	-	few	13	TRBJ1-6	CSAAEGHNSPLHF	TGCAGCGCCGCTGAGGGCCATAATTCACCCCTCCACTTT
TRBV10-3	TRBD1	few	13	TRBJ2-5	CAISGDSQETQYF	TGTGCCATCAGTGGGGACAGTCAAGAGACCCAGTACTTC
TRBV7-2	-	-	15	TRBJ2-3	CASSLPWGGQDTQYF	TGTGCCAGCAGCTTACCTTGGGGGGGGCAAGATACGCAGTATTTT
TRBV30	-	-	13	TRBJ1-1	CAWSVRGSTEAFF	TGTGCCTGGAGTGTCAGGGGCAGCACTGAAGCTTTCTTT
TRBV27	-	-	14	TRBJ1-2	CASSPRGHFYGYTF	TGTGCCAGCAGTCCACGGGGACACTTCTATGGCTACACCTTC
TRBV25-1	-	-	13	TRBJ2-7	CASSATLVSEQYF	TGTGCCAGCAGTGCCACCTTAGTCTCCGAGCAGTACTTC
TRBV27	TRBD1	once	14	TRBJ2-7	CASSFRTGWYEQYF	TGTGCCAGCAGCTTCCGGACAGGGTGGTACGAGCAGTACTTC
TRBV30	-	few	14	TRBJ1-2	CAWERWLSNYGYTF	TGTGCCTGGGAACGCTGGCTGTCTAACTATGGCTACACCTTC
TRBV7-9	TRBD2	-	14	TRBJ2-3	CATSSRGGADTQYF	TGTGCCACCTCGTCGCGGGGGGGCGCAGATACGCAGTATTTT
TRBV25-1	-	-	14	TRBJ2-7	CASSDPQDSYERYF	TGTGCCAGCAGTGATCCCCAAGATTCCTACGAGCGGTACTTC
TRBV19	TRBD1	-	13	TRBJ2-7	CASSDRGRSEQYF	TGTGCCAGTAGCGACAGGGGGCGAAGCGAGCAGTACTTC
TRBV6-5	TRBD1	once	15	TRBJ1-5	CASKTGDRLNQPQHF	TGTGCCAGCAAGACGGGGGACAGGCTCAATCAGCCCCAGCATTTT
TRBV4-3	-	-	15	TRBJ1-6	CASSQGQTYNSPLHF	TGCGCCAGCAGCCAAGGGCAGACTTATAATTCACCCCTCCACTTT
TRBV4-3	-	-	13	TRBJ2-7	CASSLTAAEKQYF	TGCGCCAGCAGCCTTACAGCTGCAGAAAAGCAGTACTTC
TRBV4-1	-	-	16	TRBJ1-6	CASSQGAPGTNSPLHF	TGCGCCAGCAGCCAGGGTGCCCCCGGGACCAATTCACCCCTCCACTTT
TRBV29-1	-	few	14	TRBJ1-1	CSVVPRVDDTEAFF	TGCAGCGTAGTTCCGAGGGTGGATGACACTGAAGCTTTCTTT
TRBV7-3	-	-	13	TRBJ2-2	CASGRTNTGELFF	TGTGCCAGCGGCAGAACCAACACCGGGGAGCTGTTTTTT
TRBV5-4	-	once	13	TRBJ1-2	CASSLDGDYGYTF	TGTGCCAGCAGCTTGGACGGGGACTATGGCTACACCTTC
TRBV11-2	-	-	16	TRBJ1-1	CASSLRARPLNTEAFF	TGTGCCAGCAGCTTAAGGGCTCGCCCTTTGAACACTGAAGCTTTCTTT